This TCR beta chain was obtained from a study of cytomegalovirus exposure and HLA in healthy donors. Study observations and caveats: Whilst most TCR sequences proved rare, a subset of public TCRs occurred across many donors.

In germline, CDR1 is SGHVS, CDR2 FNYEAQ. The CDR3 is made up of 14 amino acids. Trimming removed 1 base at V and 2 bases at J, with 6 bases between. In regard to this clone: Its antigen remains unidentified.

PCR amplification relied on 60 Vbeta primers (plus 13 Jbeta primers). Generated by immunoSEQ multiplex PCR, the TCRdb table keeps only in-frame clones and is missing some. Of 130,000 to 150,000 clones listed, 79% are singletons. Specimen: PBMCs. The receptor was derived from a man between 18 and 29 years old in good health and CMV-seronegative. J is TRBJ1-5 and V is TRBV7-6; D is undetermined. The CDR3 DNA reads TGTGCCAGCAGCTTAGGAGGCGGCAATCAGCCCCAGCATTTT. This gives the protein CASSLGGGNQPQHF.